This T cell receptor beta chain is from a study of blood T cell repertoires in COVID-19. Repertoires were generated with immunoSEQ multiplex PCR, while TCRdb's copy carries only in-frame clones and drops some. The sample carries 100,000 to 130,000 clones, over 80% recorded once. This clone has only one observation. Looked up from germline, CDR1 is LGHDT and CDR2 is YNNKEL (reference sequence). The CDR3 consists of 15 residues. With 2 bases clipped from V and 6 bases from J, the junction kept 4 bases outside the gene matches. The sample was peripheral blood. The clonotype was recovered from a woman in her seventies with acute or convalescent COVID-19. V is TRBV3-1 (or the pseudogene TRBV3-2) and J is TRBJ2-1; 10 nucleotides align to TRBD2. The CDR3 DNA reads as TGTGCCAGCAGCCAACTAGCGGGAGATACCAATGAGCAGTTCTTC. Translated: CASSQLAGDTNEQFF.